The 2 T cell receptor beta chains below all came from one sample that was sequenced in a study of vaccination effects on CD4 cells after COVID-19 (dated by TCRdb to between 2021 and 2024). Library preparation was by the immunoSEQ multiplex PCR assay. TCRdb took this table from immuneACCESS and kept in-frame rearrangements with V and J called. Such tables lack part of the clones; where checked against another copy, unresolved V genes explain under half of the gap, and the rest is unexplained. A total of about 43,000 clones appear in this sample, roughly four fifths of them only once. Clones ranked in the top ten supply 10% to 11% of the sample. In the ViraFEST assay, PBMC were stimulated with viral peptide pools, and antigen-specific CD4+ T cell clonotypes were then identified by expansion using TCR sequencing. After more than 9 days of culture, CD4+ T cells were isolated with the EasySep CD4+ T cell isolation kit. The absence of prior SARS-CoV-2 infection in healthy vaccine recipients was confirmed by negative nucleocapsid antibodies before and after vaccination.

No cognate antigen is known for these TCRs. The source was CD4+ T cells from PBMCs cultured with SARS-CoV-2 spike peptides, collected before COVID-19 vaccination. Read against the paper, the sample's cell subset or site label means: SARS-CoV-2 spike overlapping peptide pool stimulation. The source is a human donor who received a COVID-19 vaccine.

This chain connects TRBV3-1 (or the pseudogene TRBV3-2) to TRBJ1-6; maybe TRBD1 (6 bases). CDR1 and CDR2 (germline): LGHDT, YNNKEL (reference sequence). Trimming left V 2 bases short and J 8 bases short, with 13 bases between. The CDR3 contains 15 residues. The CDR3 reads CASSQPGAQDSPLHF. Written as DNA, the CDR3 is TGTGCCAGCAGCCAACCAGGGGCACAAGATTCACCCCTCCACTTT.

CDR3 residues: CASSFAEGGTDTQYF. The CDR3 region has the DNA TGTGCCAGCAGCTTCGCCGAGGGGGGCACAGATACGCAGTATTTT. The J gene is TRBJ2-3, the V gene TRBV7-6; D is perhaps TRBD1 (6 bases). The V end lost 3 bases, the J end lost 1 base, and 11 bases lay between the germline ends. Germline CDR1 and CDR2: SGHVS and FNYEAQ. The CDR3 totals 15 residues.